Following are 26 T cell receptor beta chains from one sample sequenced in a study of cytomegalovirus exposure and HLA in healthy donors. In the PCR, 60 Vbeta and 13 Jbeta primers were used. Produced via immunoSEQ multiplex PCR; TCRdb's table is partial and in-frame only. The table records 85,000 to 120,000 clones, more than 65% of them present only once. The source material was PBMCs. These receptor sequences come from a boy aged 5-17 years in good health and CMV-seronegative.

This chain uses TRBV9 with TRBJ2-5; TRBD1 agrees at 8 bases. V dropped 3 bases and J dropped 2; count of bases not matched to a gene: 9. This CDR3 comprises 16 residues. Germline CDR1 reads SGDLS; CDR2 reads YYNGEE. CDR3 sequence reads: CASSATGTGHQETQYF. CDR3 DNA sequence: TGTGCCAGCAGCGCCACCGGGACAGGTCATCAAGAGACCCAGTACTTC. The complete variable domain, with remaining parts taken from reference TRBV9 and TRBJ2-5, reads DSGVTQTPKHLITATGQRVTLRCSPRSGDLSVYWYQQSLDQGLQFLIQYYNGEERAKGNILERFSAQQFPDLHSELNLSSLELGDSALYFCASSATGTGHQETQYFGPGTRLLVL.

The chain combines TRBV11-1 with TRBJ2-7; no firm D call. Trimming removed 5 bases at V and 4 bases at J, with 18 bases between. The V gene's germline CDR1 is SGHAT and CDR2 FQDESV (reference sequence). The CDR3 runs to 15 residues. CDR3 loop: CASSIYPGEAYEQYF. Here the CDR3 DNA reads TGTGCCAGCAGCATCTATCCCGGAGAGGCGTACGAGCAGTACTTC. The full variable domain, rest sourced from reference TRBV11-1 and TRBJ2-7, is EAEVAQSPRYKITEKSQAVAFWCDPISGHATLYWYRQILGQGPELLVQFQDESVVDDSQLPKDRFSAERLKGVDSTLKIQPAELGDSAMYLCASSIYPGEAYEQYFGPGTRLTVT.

This rearrangement joins TRBV7-9 to TRBJ2-7; D may be TRBD1 (6 bases). The germline V and J ends were trimmed by 5 bases and 2 bases, with 10 bases remaining between them. In germline, CDR1 is SEHNR, CDR2 FQNEAQ (reference sequence). The CDR3 totals 13 residues. CDR3 nucleotides: TGTGCCAGCAGCCGGGACACTCCCTACGAGCAGTACTTC. As protein: CASSRDTPYEQYF.

This clone has a handful of counts. The rearrangement links TRBV6-5 to TRBJ1-5; 8 bases agree with TRBD1. The CDR3 consists of 13 residues. Germline V gene data show CDR1 as MNHEY and CDR2 as SVGAGI. With V trimmed by 6 bases and J by 2 bases, 0 bases remained unmatched. This chain's CDR3 is CASRTGGNQPQHF. The CDR3 bases are TGTGCCAGCAGGACAGGGGGCAATCAGCCCCAGCATTTT.

This clone appeared once. The rearrangement joins TRBV7-9 to TRBJ1-1; D is ambiguous. Germline V gives CDR1 SEHNR, CDR2 FQNEAQ (reference sequence). The CDR3 runs 14 residues. Deletions cut 3 bases from V and 2 bases from J, with 10 bases between. DNA for the CDR3: TGTGCCAGCAGCTTGACGGGAAGAAACACTGAAGCTTTCTTT. Protein product: CASSLTGRNTEAFF.

The rearrangement joins TRBV6-1 to TRBJ2-5; 7 bases match TRBD2. CDR3 length: 14 residues. Germline CDR1 reads MNHNS; CDR2 reads SASEGT. Unmatched junction bases numbered 15, after V lost 7 bases and J lost 10 bases. The CDR3 spells CASIVREPSEGQYF. CDR3 bases: TGTGCCAGCATTGTGCGGGAGCCGTCCGAAGGCCAGTACTTC.

The chain combines TRBV6-5 with TRBJ2-6; weak D call: TRBD2 (5 bases). The CDR3 consists of 15 residues. V was shortened by 5 bases and J by 5 bases, with 13 bases between the two germline ends. Germline-derived CDR1 and CDR2 are MNHEY and SVGAGI. This CDR3 reads CASSLPGSRANVLTF. The CDR3 nucleotides are TGTGCCAGCAGTCTTCCGGGGTCTAGGGCCAACGTCCTGACTTTC.

The chain carries TRBV10-3 and TRBJ2-3, with 8 bases lining up with TRBD2. Germline assignment: CDR1 ENHRY and CDR2 SYGVKD. This CDR3 is 15 amino acids long. Trimming took 0 bases from V and 5 from J; bases not matched to a gene: 4. Here the CDR3 reads CAISESGGAGDTQYF. The CDR3 DNA reads TGTGCCATCAGTGAGTCCGGGGGGGCAGGAGATACGCAGTATTTT.

This rearrangement joins TRBV5-1 to TRBJ2-3; 9 positions match TRBD1. The J segment lost 2 bases and the V segment lost 0 bases, leaving 10 bases of the junction unmatched. This CDR3 has 18 residues. The V gene's germline CDR1 is SGHRS and CDR2 YFSETQ. CDR3 nucleotides: TGCGCCAGCAGCTTGGGTCCTGTCGCACAGGGGGCCACAGATACGCAGTATTTT. This encodes CASSLGPVAQGATDTQYF.

The V call is TRBV28, the J call TRBJ2-3, with TRBD1 as a possible D gene (5 bases). The germline V and J ends were trimmed by 4 bases and 4 bases, with 21 bases remaining between them. CDR1 is MDHEN and CDR2 is SYDVKM in the germline V gene. This CDR3 is 17 amino acids long. The CDR3 DNA reads TGTGCCAGCAGTTCCCAGCCAGGGATGGTCCAGGCAGATACGCAGTATTTT. Amino acids: CASSSQPGMVQADTQYF.

The count of this clone is one. In DNA form, the CDR3 reads TGTGCCAGCAGGGACATCCAAGAGACCCAGTACTTC. This sequence encodes CASRDIQETQYF. J is TRBJ2-5 and V is TRBV7-9; D is perhaps TRBD1 (5 bases). Trimming stripped 6 bases from V and 1 base from J, with 6 bases between. The CDR3 is 12 residues long. Looked up from germline, CDR1 is SEHNR and CDR2 is FQNEAQ (reference sequence).

The chain recombines TRBV29-1 with TRBJ1-5; possible D gene TRBD1, 5 bases. The CDR3 length is 12 residues. Germline V gene lookup returns CDR1 SQVTM and CDR2 ANQGSEA. DNA for the CDR3: TGCAGTTCGACAGCGAGCAATCAGCCCCAGCATTTT. Its protein is CSSTASNQPQHF. Full variable domain (rest looked up from reference TRBV29-1 and TRBJ1-5): SAVISQKPSRDICQRGTSLTIQCQVDSQVTMMFWYRQQPGQSLTLIATANQGSEATYESGFVIDKFPISRPNLTFSTLTVSNMSPEDSSIYLCSSTASNQPQHFGDGTRLSIL.

The chain recombines TRBV6-5 with TRBJ2-2; 7 bases map to TRBD1. Per the germline V gene, CDR1 is MNHEY and CDR2 is SVGAGI. J lost 3 bases, V lost 6 bases, and 4 bases had no gene match. The CDR3 has 14 residues. The CDR3 region is CASRTGTDTGELFF. CDR3 sequence (DNA): TGTGCCAGCAGAACCGGGACAGACACCGGGGAGCTGTTTTTT.

The chain couples TRBV6-6 to TRBJ1-5, with 7 positions matching TRBD1. Per germline, CDR1 MNHNY and CDR2 SVGAGI (reference sequence). V shed 6 bases, J shed 4 bases, and the junction held 6 bases outside the gene matches. There are 14 residues in the CDR3. CDR3 DNA: TGTGCCAGCAGCGCGGACAGGTTGAATCAGCCCCAGCATTTT. Protein: CASSADRLNQPQHF.

This clone was observed a single time. The chain recombines TRBV9 with TRBJ2-5, with 7 positions matching TRBD2. CDR1 and CDR2 (germline): SGDLS, YYNGEE. With V trimmed by 0 bases and J by 4 bases, 3 bases remained unmatched. The CDR3 contains 14 residues. In nucleotides, the CDR3 is TGTGCCAGCAGCGTAGGTTGGGGGGGAGAGACCCAGTACTTC. Its protein product is CASSVGWGGETQYF.

The rearrangement uses TRBV7-8 and TRBJ2-7; TRBD2 agrees at 8 bases. The V gene's germline CDR1 is SGHVS and CDR2 FQNEAQ. After removal of 4 bases from V and 4 bases from J, the junction contained 12 bases not matched to a gene. The CDR3 sequence is 16 residues long. The CDR3 loop reads CASSSPVGRAPYEQYF. As DNA, the CDR3 is TGTGCCAGCAGCTCCCCTGTCGGGAGGGCCCCATACGAGCAGTACTTC. Full variable domain (remainder filled in from reference TRBV7-8 and TRBJ2-7): GAGVSQSPRYKVAKRGQDVALRCDPISGHVSLFWYQQALGQGPEFLTYFQNEAQLDKSGLPSDRFFAERPEGSVSTLKIQRTQQEDSAVYLCASSSPVGRAPYEQYFGPGTRLTVT.

A few counts support this clone. The chain carries TRBV14 and TRBJ2-1; 11 nucleotides align to TRBD2. This CDR3 contains 13 residues. V lost 6 bases, J lost 9 bases, and 4 bases stayed unmatched. Germline V lookup: CDR1 SGHDN, CDR2 FVKESK. The CDR3 loop reads CASRTSGAREQFF. The CDR3 DNA reads TGTGCCAGCAGGACTAGCGGGGCACGTGAGCAGTTCTTC.

This clone was counted a few times. The gene calls are TRBV5-6 and TRBJ1-1; D call uncertain. Germline V CDR1 and CDR2: SGHDT, YYEEEE. CDR3 size: 13 residues. Trimming stripped 2 bases from V and 0 bases from J, with 5 bases between. CDR3 coding DNA: TGTGCCAGCAGCTTTACTGTGAACACTGAAGCTTTCTTT. The encoded protein is CASSFTVNTEAFF.

J is TRBJ1-1 and V is TRBV29-1, with TRBD1 as a possible D gene (5 bases). There are 13 residues in the CDR3. Germline CDR1 reads SQVTM; CDR2 reads ANQGSEA. Trimming took 5 bases from V and 2 from J, leaving 12 bases between them. The CDR3 protein is CSVSRQHNTEAFF. The DNA of the CDR3 is TGCAGCGTTTCCAGACAGCACAACACTGAAGCTTTCTTT.

This chain joins TRBV6-5 and TRBJ1-2; 12 nucleotides match TRBD1. Germline values: CDR1 MNHEY, CDR2 SVGAGI. The CDR3 extends over 14 amino acids. V gave up 2 bases and J gave up 6 bases; unmatched junction bases: 1. The CDR3 spells CASSYGDRGHGYTF. The CDR3 DNA follows: TGTGCCAGCAGTTACGGGGACAGGGGGCATGGCTACACCTTC.

This chain joins TRBV4-3 and TRBJ1-6; no definite D call. The CDR3 has 14 residues. Trimming pared 1 base from V and 6 bases from J, leaving 7 bases between. Germline V gene data show CDR1 as LGHNA and CDR2 as YSLEER. The CDR3 sequence: CASSQGTGNSPLHF. The CDR3 region has the DNA TGCGCCAGCAGCCAAGGAACTGGTAATTCACCCCTCCACTTT.

The V gene is TRBV28, the J gene TRBJ2-1; weak D call: TRBD1 (5 bases). The CDR3 consists of 15 residues. V was trimmed by 6 bases and J by 0 bases, leaving 12 bases between them. CDR1 is MDHEN and CDR2 is SYDVKM in the germline V gene. The CDR3 spells CASRTQGGSYNEQFF. For the CDR3, the DNA is TGTGCCAGCAGAACCCAGGGTGGCTCCTACAATGAGCAGTTCTTC. The full variable domain, with the rest looked up from reference TRBV28 and TRBJ2-1, is DVKVTQSSRYLVKRTGEKVFLECVQDMDHENMFWYRQDPGLGLRLIYFSYDVKMKEKGDIPEGYSVSREKKERFSLILESASTNQTSMYLCASRTQGGSYNEQFFGPGTRLTVL.

This clone was picked up a small number of times. The V gene is TRBV30, the J gene TRBJ2-1; 7 nucleotides align to TRBD2. Germline-derived CDR1 and CDR2 are GTSNPN and SVGIG (reference sequence). The CDR3 length is 13 residues. V trimming: 8 bases; J trimming: 3 bases; junction bases outside the gene matches: 7. CDR3 residues: CALGLERYNEQFF. The CDR3 nucleotides read TGTGCCCTCGGACTAGAGCGCTACAATGAGCAGTTCTTC.

The chain links TRBV14 to TRBJ2-7; a possible D gene is TRBD2 (6 bases). The ends were cut back, 4 bases at V and 0 bases at J, with 25 bases in the middle. Germline V gives CDR1 SGHDN, CDR2 FVKESK. CDR3 length: 19 amino acids. DNA of the CDR3: TGTGCCAGCAGCCGAGGAGGCCTAGCGAGAAAAATCTCCTCCTACGAGCAGTACTTC. Its protein is CASSRGGLARKISSYEQYF.

The CDR3 spells CASSLTVRGRGETQYF. The CDR3 coding sequence is TGTGCCAGCAGCTTAACGGTCCGCGGGAGGGGGGAGACCCAGTACTTC. The rearrangement links TRBV7-9 to TRBJ2-5; 9 bases are shared with TRBD2. The CDR3 contains 16 residues. V lost 2 bases to trimming and J lost 5 bases; unmatched junction nucleotides: 9. In germline, CDR1 is SEHNR, CDR2 FQNEAQ (reference sequence). Together with reference TRBV7-9 and TRBJ2-5, the CDR3 gives the full variable domain: DTGVSQNPRHKITKRGQNVTFRCDPISEHNRLYWYRQTLGQGPEFLTYFQNEAQLEKSRLLSDRFSAERPKGSFSTLEIQRTEQGDSAMYLCASSLTVRGRGETQYFGPGTRLLVL.

This clone has a handful of counts. The chain uses TRBV6-1 and TRBJ2-3; 7 bases line up with TRBD1. The CDR3 totals 13 residues. The germline CDR1 and CDR2 sequences are MNHNS and SASEGT. With V trimmed by 8 bases and J by 1 base, 3 bases remained unmatched. The CDR3 sequence is CASDQGGTDTQYF. In DNA form, the CDR3 reads TGTGCCAGCGATCAGGGGGGCACAGATACGCAGTATTTT.